This TCR beta chain was sequenced during a study of Ad26.COV2.S vaccination and SARS-CoV-2 variants. Study findings and constraints: Breadth and depth estimates from TCRs may understate total T cell responses. It was vaccine recipients, not placebo recipients, who had the higher spike-specific TCR breadth. Non-spike TCR breadth was similar in vaccine and placebo recipients.

As for treatment: 15 to 20 received Ad26.COV2.S at low or high dose, single or two shots; about 5 received placebo; per-sample allocation not given. Day 63 following the first vaccine or placebo injection was when the samples were taken. The administered vaccine (an Ad26 vector) expressed Wuhan-strain SARS-CoV-2 spike. This CDR3 contains 12 residues. Trimming cost V 2 bases and J 8 bases, with 7 bases left between them. Germline CDR1 reads MRHNA; CDR2 reads SNTAGT. TCRdb's copy holds only in-frame clones and misses some; the assay was immunoSEQ multiplex PCR. The sample contains 400,000 to 450,000 clones, around 90% of which appear only once. Comments on this clone: Its antigen remains unknown.

The chain joins TRBV6-4 to TRBJ2-1; D remains unclear. The TCR originated in a person aged 18-60 years who received the Ad26.COV2.S COVID-19 vaccine or a placebo. Sequenced material: peripheral blood, taken in a trial of Ad26.COV2.S vaccine versus placebo. The CDR3 region has the DNA TGTGCCAGCAGTGACGGCAGTCATGAGCAGTTCTTC. It yields the protein CASSDGSHEQFF.